This T cell receptor beta chain was identified in a study of T-cell memory formation after mild COVID-19. In the study overall: Among the donors, TCR clusters were largely specific to each donor.

MiXCR, run by TCRdb on the 5' RACE reads, gives a single entry per CDR3 protein. The repertoire includes 120,000 to 150,000 distinct CDR3 sequences, approximately 21% of them detected once, and approximately 2.4% sits in the top ten. This clonotype was counted only a few times. The CDR3 length is 20 residues. After removal of 5 bases from V and 1 base from J, the junction contained 14 bases not matched to a gene. From germline, CDR1 is SGHVS and CDR2 FQNEAQ. This clonotype was obtained from an adult woman who had mild COVID-19 (a few samples of this study predate the infection). Cell type and time point are not known. The V call is TRBV7-8, the J call TRBJ2-3; 14 bases fit TRBD2. What was sequenced was PBMCs or a T cell subset sorted from them (not recorded which). CDR3 sequence reads: CASSPRPTSGGAWGTDTQYF. In nucleotides, the CDR3 is TGTGCCAGCAGCCCTCGACCGACTAGCGGGGGGGCATGGGGCACAGATACGCAGTATTTT.